This T cell receptor gamma chain was retrieved from a study of Vδ1+ human thymocytes. Study outcomes and limitations: About 20% of thymic delta-chain sequences were Vdelta2, with few Vdelta3, unlike blood Vdelta1+ controls. Thymic TRG and TRD repertoires appeared highly polyclonal. Bulk data may be misread because of unexpected Vdelta2 sequences.

Sequences come from RNA converted to cDNA by reverse transcription. Pooled V-gene forward primers with one constant-region reverse primer generated the CDR3 amplicons by multiplex PCR. TCRdb re-called clones from the multiplex PCR reads using CATT. The sample consists of tens of thousands of gamma-chain clones, 15% to 25% of them appearing once. The CDR3 totals 13 residues. With V trimmed by 0 bases and J by 6 bases, 5 bases remained unmatched. Germline lookup yields CDR1 VINAFY and CDR2 YDVSNSKD. Note on this clone: Its antigen is not known. Other nucleotide sequences in the sample specify the same CDR3.

The rearrangement uses TRGV5 and TRGJ1 or TRGJ2. The receptor's source is a boy younger than two who had congenital heart surgery. The specimen was Vdelta1+ gamma-delta thymocytes from the thymus. Subset defined: FACS-sorted CD3+ TCRalphabeta- TCRVdelta1+ TCRVdelta2- thymocytes. In DNA, the CDR3 is TGTGCCACCTGGGACAGGCGGCGTTATAAGAAACTCTTT. It yields the protein CATWDRRRYKKLF.